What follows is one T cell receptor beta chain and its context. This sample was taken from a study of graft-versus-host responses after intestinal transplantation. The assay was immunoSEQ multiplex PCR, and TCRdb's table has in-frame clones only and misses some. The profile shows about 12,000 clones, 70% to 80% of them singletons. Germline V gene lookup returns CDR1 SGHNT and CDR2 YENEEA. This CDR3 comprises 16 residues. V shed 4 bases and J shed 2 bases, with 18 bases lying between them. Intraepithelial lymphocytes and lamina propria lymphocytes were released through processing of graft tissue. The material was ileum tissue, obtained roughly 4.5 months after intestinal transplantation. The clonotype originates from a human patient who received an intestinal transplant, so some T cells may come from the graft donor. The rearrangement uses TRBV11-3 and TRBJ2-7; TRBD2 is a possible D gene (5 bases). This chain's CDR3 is CASSSRRRLLTYEQYF. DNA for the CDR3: TGTGCCAGCAGCTCCAGGCGGAGGCTTCTCACCTACGAGCAGTACTTC.